This T cell receptor beta chain is from a study of blood T cell repertoires in COVID-19. Study context: The origin of the acute and convalescent COVID-19 samples was the United States, Italy and Spain.

Assay used: immunoSEQ multiplex PCR; TCRdb lists only in-frame clones, some missing. The sample yields 250,000 to 300,000 clones, 85% seen once. Unmatched junction bases numbered 8, after V lost 0 bases and J lost 0 bases. The germline gives CDR1 MGHRA, CDR2 YSYEKL. The CDR3 covers 18 residues. The specimen sequenced was peripheral blood. V and J are TRBV4-1 and TRBJ2-1; the match to TRBD2 covers 7 bases. This TCR was recovered from a man aged 45 to 65 with active or convalescent COVID-19. CDR3 DNA: TGCGCCAGCAGCCAAGAAGGTTGGGGAGGGTCCTCCTACAATGAGCAGTTCTTC. Residues: CASSQEGWGGSSYNEQFF.